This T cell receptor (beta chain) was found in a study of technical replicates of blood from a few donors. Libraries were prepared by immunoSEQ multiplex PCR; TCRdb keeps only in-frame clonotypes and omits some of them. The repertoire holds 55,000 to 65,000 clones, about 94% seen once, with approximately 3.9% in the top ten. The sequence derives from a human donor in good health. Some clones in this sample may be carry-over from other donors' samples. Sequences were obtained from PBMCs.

CDR3 in amino acids: CASSLNGGTQETQYF. The CDR3 bases are TGTGCCAGCAGCTTAAACGGGGGGACCCAAGAGACCCAGTACTTC. The chain couples TRBV7-2 to TRBJ2-5, with 7 bases matching TRBD2. V lost 2 bases and J lost 1; bases outside the gene matches: 4. The CDR3 totals 15 residues. Germline CDR1 is SGHTA and CDR2 is FQGNSA. The full variable domain, rest sourced from reference TRBV7-2 and TRBJ2-5, is GAGVSQSPSNKVTEKGKDVELRCDPISGHTALYWYRQSLGQGLEFLIYFQGNSAPDKSGLPSDRFSAERTGGSVSTLTIQRTQQEDSAVYLCASSLNGGTQETQYFGPGTRLLVL.